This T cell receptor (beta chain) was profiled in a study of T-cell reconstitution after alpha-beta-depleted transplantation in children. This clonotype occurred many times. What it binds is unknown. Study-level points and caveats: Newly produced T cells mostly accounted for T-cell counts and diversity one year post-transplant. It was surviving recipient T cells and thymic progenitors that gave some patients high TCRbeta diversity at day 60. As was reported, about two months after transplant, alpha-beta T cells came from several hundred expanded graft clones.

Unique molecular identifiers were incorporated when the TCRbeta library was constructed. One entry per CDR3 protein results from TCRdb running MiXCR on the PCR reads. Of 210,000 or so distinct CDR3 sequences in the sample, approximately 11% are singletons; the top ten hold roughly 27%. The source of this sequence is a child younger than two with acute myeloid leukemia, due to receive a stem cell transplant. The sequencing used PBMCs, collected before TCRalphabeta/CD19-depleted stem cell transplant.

As DNA, the CDR3 is TGTGCCAGTAGTATGGAGAAAGCGGGCAACCAAAATGAGCAGTTCTTC. As protein: CASSMEKAGNQNEQFF. The chain carries TRBV19 and TRBJ2-1; a possible D gene is TRBD2 (6 bases). Germline CDR1 reads LNHDA; CDR2 reads SQIVND (reference sequence). Trimming cost V 3 bases and J 7 bases, with 19 bases left between them. This CDR3 region has 16 residues.